This TCR beta chain derives from a study of blood T cell repertoires in COVID-19 (dated by TCRdb to the early 2020s). Background on the whole study: The collaborator samples originated in the United States, Italy and Spain and spanned the acute and convalescent phases of COVID-19. The prospective study material was composed of cDNA or gDNA derived from T cells, B-cell-depleted T cells, or PBMCs. Deeply sampled blood TCRbeta repertoires from subjects exposed to, actively infected with, or recovered from COVID-19 were included in the dataset. The repertoires were released in a freely available public database intended as a resource for research on the immune response to SARS-CoV-2. Samples came from the ongoing ImmuneRACE study (first 160 participants) plus 1,254 subjects from 6 global collaborators. Nearly every sample came with metadata listing a de-identified subject ID, COVID-19 status, age in years and sex. Where available, HLA class I and class II types were obtained from metadata supplied by the sample provider rather than from assay-based typing. What the research found in general, with its limitations: The quantity of clinical and demographic metadata differed by source and by participant and was supplied without curation.

Including the terminal cysteine and phenylalanine, the CDR3 comprises 15 residues. Only the CDR3 part of the read is kept: 45 bases, read in frame from the first base. V is cut by 7 bases and J by 1 base, and the space between the germline ends is 15 bases. CDR1 and CDR2 are drawn from the germline V gene: SGHVS, FQNEAQ. Note on this clone: The specificity of this receptor is unknown. Base qualities are missing; no much larger clone stands one base away.

The collaborating institutions used their own protocols to collect whole blood in K2EDTA tubes. For TCRbeta analysis, collaborator samples were shipped as frozen whole blood, as isolated PBMCs, or as DNA extracted from either sample type. TCRbeta CDR3 regions were amplified from genomic DNA using the immunoSEQ Assay, a bias-controlled multiplex PCR. Turning to the authors' computational methods: Nucleated cell counts per sample were estimated from amplification of reference gene primers within the assay. To quantify the absolute abundance of each unique TCRbeta CDR3 rearrangement, sequence reads were collapsed and filtered. Productive Simpson clonality was computed per sample as the square root of Simpson's diversity index over productive rearrangements. What TCRdb holds here is the immuneACCESS table cut down to in-frame rearrangements. Part of the clones is not present; checked against another copy, under half of the missing clones reflect an unresolved V gene, and the others are unexplained. V, J and clone size are those of that table, while D and trimming were read from the DNA. This sample holds 100,000 to 150,000 clones; around nine tenths were observed only once. The top ten constitute roughly 1.2% of the sample.

Material for sequencing was peripheral blood. This TCR was recovered from a woman aged 80 or older with acute or convalescent COVID-19. The chain uses TRBV7-8 and TRBJ2-3; D gene: possibly TRBD2, on 7 matching bases. In nucleotide form, the sequence is TGTGCCAGCACGGGGCGGGGGCCCCGCACAGATACGCAGTATTTT. Its amino acids are CASTGRGPRTDTQYF.